This T cell receptor (beta chain) was retrieved from a study of T cells expressing NK-cell markers. TCRdb re-called the 5' RACE reads; every CDR3 protein appears as one record, without DNA. The ten top clones account for roughly 7.2%, within a sample of more than 400,000 distinct CDR3 sequences. This CDR3 comprises 14 residues. CDR1 and CDR2 (germline): MNHEY, SMNVEV (reference sequence). The rearrangement links TRBV27 to TRBJ2-2; lacking DNA, the TRBD2 call made by TCRdb goes unchecked. The TCR originated in a woman between 18 and 69 years old in good health. The sequenced sample consisted of blood T cells: a sorted CD56 or NKG2C T cell subset, CD4+ or CD8+ T cells, or bulk PBMC T cells (not recorded which). The CDR3 sequence is CASSSHSATGELFF.